Here is one TCR beta chain with its context. Its cognate antigen has yet to be identified. Nothing much larger sits one base from this clone, and base qualities are not available. All donors were healthy Caucasians. Three pairs of female monozygotic twins, all aged about 18 to 30 years, made up the twin cohort. RNA for TCR libraries was isolated from peripheral blood mononuclear cells. The junction shows trimming of 6 bases on V and 1 base on J, plus 13 bases between the germline ends. The CDR3 spans 14 residues, from the cysteine through the phenylalanine. The DNA shown is the 42-base CDR3, in frame from base 1. Receptor amplification or capture employed 5' RACE. For sequencing, an Illumina HiSeq 2000 was employed. Template switching introduced a universal primer binding site; the final cDNA contained a unique molecular identifier, enabling accurate counting of TCR cDNA molecules. Specific primers in the conserved constant-segment region were used to synthesize first-strand cDNA for the TCR alpha and beta chains. To control for contamination, every cDNA library carried two barcodes: a SMART-Mk sample barcode plus Illumina barcodes. TruSeq adapter sequences, together with Illumina sample barcodes, were added in two successive PCR steps. The Illumina HiSeq platform was used with custom primers to sequence TCR alpha and beta cDNA libraries. The study's own analysis went as follows. Raw reads were processed with MiGEC to extract unique molecular identifiers, and MiXCR was used to determine CDR3 positions. For each individual, recombination models were inferred using an EM algorithm with the repgenHMM and IGoR tools. The tcR package in R was used for shared clonotype analysis, with sharing normalized by the product of cloneset sizes. Out-of-frame nonproductive sequences were analyzed to study raw recombination free of thymic and clonal selection effects. The raw public reads went through TCRdb reprocessing: fastp at Q25, MiXCR clone calling, in-frame beta chains kept. Rows merge per CDR3 protein into single entries with the most common DNA and genes. These V and J calls rely on TCRdb rather than the paper's analysis. The sample records 450,000 to 650,000 distinct CDR3 sequences, 7.5% to 10% of which are singletons. 2.5% to 3.5% of the sample belongs to the ten largest clones.

These data come from a study of identical twins listed by TCRdb under 2016. General notes on the study: The study deep-sequenced TCR alpha and beta repertoires from monozygotic twins, unrelated adults of various ages and cord blood to test whether fetal clonotypes persist. To rule out contamination, the twin experiments were replicated at different times with different library preparation protocols.

The research as a whole found: Invariant T cells such as MAIT and iNKT could partly confound zero-insertion analyses, although diverse VJ usage argued against such confounding for most clonotypes. Fewer insertions were carried by abundant cord blood beta clonotypes; a weaker similar trend was observed in young adult naive repertoires, while no such trend was observed in memory repertoires. In monozygotic twins, out-of-frame TCR alpha sharing was systematically underestimated by recombination models, although the models agreed with sharing between unrelated individuals. Because the same donors could not be followed over many years, conclusions were based on cross-sectional statistical analysis. Compared with coincidental sharing between unrelated individuals, an excess of low generation-probability sequences was observed among out-of-frame TCR alpha sequences shared between twins. The excess sharing between twins in beta out-of-frame sequences was weaker because fewer shared sequences reduced the signal-to-noise ratio.

This sample was also put to use in a study of yellow fever vaccine responses in identical twins. The second study reports: According to the authors, the vaccine-induced T cell response in identical twins seemed to be partly convergent and partly specific to each individual. Focusing on identical twins, the study followed the T cell clones that responded to the vaccine, and did so with precision.

Recombination joined TRBV12-3 or TRBV12-4 with TRBJ2-7; TRBD2 might be the D gene, on 5 matching bases. The receptor was derived from a woman younger than 30 in good health. The sample consisted of PBMCs. The CDR3 reads as follows: CASRGGTTSYEQYF. The sequenced DNA is TGTGCCAGCAGAGGAGGTACAACTTCCTACGAGCAGTACTTC.